This T cell receptor beta chain was captured in a study of cytomegalovirus exposure and HLA in healthy donors (dated 2017 in TCRdb). Notes on the research overall: In an earlier analysis of roughly 590 of the donors, 250 to 350 Gb of sequence data and some 100 million unique TCR beta sequences from about 179 million T cells were reported. An early release covering about 600 HLA-typed donors comprised approximately 300 gigabases of sequencing data and around 86 million unique TCR sequences. Of the 300 to 450 genotyped donors, 65% to 90% were placed in the genetic ancestry cluster associated with self-reported Caucasian donors. The aim of the study was to test whether cataloging public T cell receptors could identify signatures of past pathogen exposure. The study used immunosequencing to profile the T cell repertoires of under 700 subjects and linked those repertoires to cytomegalovirus serostatus. Along with the roughly 700-subject first cohort, a separate validation cohort of over a hundred different subjects was used. To predict cytomegalovirus infection status, the study combined high-throughput TCR immunosequencing, statistical association of individual TCRs with disease status, and machine learning. In a later analysis, previously published TCR beta repertoires from 500 to 750 donors were re-analyzed and high-resolution HLA genotyping was added so that TCR occurrence patterns could be studied. In the later analysis, no new phenotypic data were used to find candidate immune exposures; instead, reliance was placed on TCR beta sequences and their occurrence across donors. To decide whether each TCR beta V gene segment behaved as functional or pseudogenic, an earlier analysis of some 600 of the donors relied on high-throughput TCR beta sequencing. Donor age, sex, ethnicity and CMV serostatus were compiled alongside the repertoire data. A later genetic analysis used genome-wide SNP genotypes for 398 of the 666 donors, treating that subset as a discovery cohort. Every discovery cohort repertoire had been produced on one sequencing platform. Both class I and class II loci were covered by HLA typing, at four-digit resolution. The number of typed donors differed by locus: about 620-630 for A, B, C, DRB1 and DQB1; approximately 520 for DQA1; some 610 for DPA1; and 400 to 480 for DPB1. About five DR-DQ haplotypes were handled as single units for association and clustering because linkage in the cohort was strong. Among roughly 400 genotyped donors of the cohort, an average of roughly 230,000 unique TCR beta nucleotide sequences was sequenced per donor, of which approximately 19% were non-productive.

Notes on this clone: Which antigen it targets is not known. The input lacks base qualities; no much larger clone sits a single base away.

Study-wide findings and limitations: Correlated functional status among segregating V segments might be attributable to linkage disequilibrium, but an unknown experimental factor could not be ruled out. Immune exposure information for the cohort was limited to CMV serostatus. An association between a missense DCLRE1C variant and V-gene and J-gene trimming of TCR beta chains was found in a later genetic analysis and replicated in an independent cohort. A later analysis reported that several top co-occurrence clusters appeared linked to parvovirus B19, influenza, CMV and Epstein-Barr virus. A later genetic analysis reported fewer N-insertions in productive TCRs among donors in an Asian-associated ancestry cluster than the roughly 700-donor mean. The sequencing pipeline was judged likely to have produced a cluster of highly shared sequence variants as a technical artifact. A further reported finding was that TCR beta sequences accurately predicted the HLA-A and HLA-B alleles for most subjects in the first cohort. At a false discovery rate of 0.05, a later analysis linked around 15,000 TCR beta sequences to specific HLA alleles. A later analysis found that most CMV-associated TCR beta chains appeared HLA-restricted, with HLA associations seemingly driven largely by CMV exposure. Most TCR sequences were seen in very few donors, while some public TCRs were found in many individuals. A few of the identified cytomegalovirus-associated TCR beta chains were confirmed in vitro to be specific for cytomegalovirus antigens. According to the authors, the approach could potentially be generalized to other disease states and immunological phenotypes. Assigning TCR associations to individual alleles was difficult when HLA alleles, especially DR and DQ, strongly co-occurred. Some 15 rarely observed V segments, including chromosome 9 orphons, were excluded from the earlier analysis of some 590 of the donors because counts were too low. Some IMGT-functional V segments, including TRBV6-2 and TRBV6-3, could not be distinguished by the 87-base-pair reads and were therefore excluded. In both the original and validation cohorts, the classifier was reported to diagnose cytomegalovirus status with high specificity and sensitivity. In an earlier analysis of a few hundred of the donors, most TCR beta V segments were observed in productive rearrangements about 87% or about 30% of the time, broadly matching IMGT annotations. A later analysis found that HLA-associated TCR beta chains were more clonally expanded and had lower generation probabilities than equally common non-associated chains. The study listed 150 to 200 TCR beta chains as associated with cytomegalovirus. HLA typing was unavailable for some donors at each locus, so association tests used only the typed subset. This cohort had only TCR beta chains sequenced, and the lack of alpha or paired-chain data limited which features could be detected. According to a later analysis, TCR association rates differed among HLA loci, with DRB1 alleles showing the most associated TCRs and HLA-C alleles showing the fewest. Sequencing depth was assumed to be roughly uniform across donors in the presence/absence analyses, though that assumption may not hold.

The cohort consisted of more than 650 healthy bone marrow donors. At the time of sampling, all cohort members were nominally healthy, though unrecorded immune exposures were likely present. The donor tested CMV seronegative and was one of the 352 seronegative cohort members. A peripheral blood sample was collected from each donor, and TCR beta sequencing was performed on peripheral blood mononuclear cells. Genomic DNA was extracted from the blood cell samples with the Qiagen DNeasy Blood Extraction Kit. V loses 5 bases at its end and J loses 5 bases; junction bases beyond the gene matches: 10. The cysteine opens and the phenylalanine closes a CDR3 of 15 amino acids. Kept here is only the CDR3 DNA, which spans 45 bases and is read in frame from base 1. Taken from the germline V gene, the CDR1 and CDR2 loops are SGHRS and YFSETQ. Receptors were amplified or captured by the immunoSEQ multiplex PCR assay. A mixture of 60 forward primers for TCR Vbeta segments and 13 reverse primers for TCR Jbeta segments was used in the multiplex PCR. The CDR3 region of rearranged TCR beta genes was amplified from genomic DNA with a multiplex PCR assay. The Illumina HiSeq System was used to sequence the amplified TCR beta libraries as 87-base-pair reads. Under the source paper's analysis protocol: Across the 666 repertoires, a later analysis counted tens of millions of unique TCR beta chains, roughly 11 million of which were shared by at least two donors. To remove PCR and sequencing errors, raw reads were error-corrected and collapsed into unique sequences using a nearest-neighbor algorithm that merged closely related sequences. V, D and J gene segments were assigned by aligning CDR3 sequences to IMGT reference sequences. Each retained sequence needed at least a six-nucleotide match to both a V gene segment and a J gene segment. Rearrangements were called productive when the CDR3 lacked stop codons and stayed in frame with V and J; all others were non-productive. CDR3 was defined by IMGT convention, running from the second conserved V-encoded cysteine to the conserved J-encoded phenylalanine. The earlier analysis of about 590 of the donors excluded sequences that lacked an unambiguous match to a single V gene segment. An earlier analysis of 500 to 700 of the donors classified V segments as functional when productive rearrangements were above 56.7% and as segregating when the standard deviation between donors was above 5%. A statistical classification framework was developed to diagnose cytomegalovirus status using the catalog of TCR beta chain sequences. V and J gene assignment, in a later analysis, came from comparing TCR nucleotide sequences with IMGT/GENE-DB human TR gene sequences. A later analysis assigned CDR3 sequences and most-parsimonious VDJ recombination scenarios with the TCRdist pipeline. A later analysis defined each TCR beta chain by its CDR3 amino acid sequence plus V-gene family, and excluded reads lacking a unique V-gene family. To address suspected cross-contamination and a sequencing artifact, a later analysis removed approximately 590 highly shared, low-generation-probability nucleotide sequences. In a later analysis, a clonal expansion index for each public chain was calculated from normalized within-repertoire ranks of inferred template counts. In a later analysis, generation probabilities were computed with a VDJ recombination model fitted to out-of-frame rearrangements, and the resulting probabilities were checked against IGoR. Hypergeometric tests were used in a later analysis to score TCR-TCR, TCR-HLA and TCR-CMV co-occurrence, with a repertoire-size bias correction applied to the TCR pairs. A later analysis estimated false discovery rates by permuting HLA or CMV assignments 20 times. In a later analysis, co-occurring TCRs were grouped using DBSCAN, and TCRdist sequence similarity was added for clustering within HLA-allele-positive subsets. Co-occurrence clustering excluded repertoires with fewer than 30,000 or more than 120,000 public chains, plus five with anomalous nucleotide sharing. TCRdb obtained this table from immuneACCESS and retained in-frame rearrangements with V and J assigned. These tables miss some clones; where compared with another copy, unresolved V genes account for less than half of the shortfall, and the remainder is unexplained. The D gene and trimming were derived from the DNA, and the V and J assignments and clone size from that table. Recorded for this sample are about 140,000 clones; more than 70% of them occurred a single time. Of the sample, under 2.5% falls within the top ten clones.

The sample comprised PBMCs. The chain couples TRBV5-1 to TRBJ2-3, with 8 bases matching TRBD2. The source of this sequence is a man aged 25 to 40 in good health and CMV-seronegative. The CDR3 region: CASSQSSGYGDTQYF. DNA sequence: TGCGCCAGCAGTCAGTCTAGCGGGTATGGAGATACGCAGTATTTT.